This T cell receptor (beta chain) originates from a study of graft-versus-host responses after intestinal transplantation. Method: immunoSEQ multiplex PCR; TCRdb's copy keeps in-frame clones and lacks some. This table holds some 110,000 clones, about 92% found once. CDR1 is MNHEY and CDR2 is SMNVEV in the germline V gene (reference sequence). V was shortened by 4 bases and J by 0 bases, with 10 bases between the two germline ends. This CDR3 is 14 amino acids long. Points on this clone: The target antigen is unknown.

The rearrangement links TRBV27 to TRBJ2-7, with D tentatively TRBD1 (5 bases). This TCR was sampled from a human donor who was the organ donor for an intestinal transplant. The starting material was unstimulated CD4+ T cells sorted from spleen or lymph node cells, obtained before transplant. CDR3 sequence: CASSYRKSSYEQYF. CDR3 sequence (DNA): TGTGCCAGCAGTTACAGGAAAAGCTCCTACGAGCAGTACTTC.